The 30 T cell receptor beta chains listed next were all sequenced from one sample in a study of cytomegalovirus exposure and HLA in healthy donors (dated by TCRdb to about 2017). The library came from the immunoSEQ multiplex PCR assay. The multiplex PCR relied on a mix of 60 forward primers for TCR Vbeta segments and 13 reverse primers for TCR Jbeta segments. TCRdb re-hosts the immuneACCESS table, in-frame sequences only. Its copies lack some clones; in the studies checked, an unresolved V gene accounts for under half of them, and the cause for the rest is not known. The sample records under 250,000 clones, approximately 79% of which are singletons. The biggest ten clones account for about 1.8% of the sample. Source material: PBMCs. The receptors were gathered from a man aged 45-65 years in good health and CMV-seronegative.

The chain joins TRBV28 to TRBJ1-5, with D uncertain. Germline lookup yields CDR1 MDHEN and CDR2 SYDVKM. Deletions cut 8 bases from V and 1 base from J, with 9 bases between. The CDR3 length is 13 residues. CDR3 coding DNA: TGTGCCAGCCGCCCTACCAGCAATCAGCCCCAGCATTTT. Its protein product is CASRPTSNQPQHF.

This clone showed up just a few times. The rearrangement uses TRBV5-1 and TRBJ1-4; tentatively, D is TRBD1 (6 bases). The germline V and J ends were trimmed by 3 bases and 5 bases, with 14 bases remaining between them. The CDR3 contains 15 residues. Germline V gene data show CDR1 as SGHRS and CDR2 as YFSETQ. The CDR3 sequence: CASSSQGPANEKLFF. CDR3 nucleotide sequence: TGCGCCAGCAGCTCACAGGGCCCCGCAAATGAAAAACTGTTTTTT.

CDR3 residues: CASKGGGPHEQYF. CDR3 bases: TGTGCCAGCAAAGGGGGAGGGCCCCACGAGCAGTACTTC. The chain links TRBV28 to TRBJ2-7; D is perhaps TRBD2 (7 bases). Trimming cost V 7 bases and J 5 bases, with 15 bases left between them. Germline V gene sequence: CDR1 MDHEN, CDR2 SYDVKM. CDR3 length: 13 residues.

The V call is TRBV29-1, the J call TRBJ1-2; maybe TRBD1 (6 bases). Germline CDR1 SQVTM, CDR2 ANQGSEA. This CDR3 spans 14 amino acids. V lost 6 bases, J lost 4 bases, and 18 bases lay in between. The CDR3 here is CSVTTEGVPYGYTF. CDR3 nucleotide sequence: TGCAGCGTCACGACAGAGGGGGTGCCCTATGGCTACACCTTC.

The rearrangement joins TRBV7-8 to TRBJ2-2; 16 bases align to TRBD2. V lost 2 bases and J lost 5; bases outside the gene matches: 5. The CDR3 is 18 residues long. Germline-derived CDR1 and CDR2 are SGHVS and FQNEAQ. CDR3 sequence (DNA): TGTGCCAGCAGCTTACGGGTGGGACTAGCGGGAGGGACCGGGGAGCTGTTTTTT. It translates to CASSLRVGLAGGTGELFF.

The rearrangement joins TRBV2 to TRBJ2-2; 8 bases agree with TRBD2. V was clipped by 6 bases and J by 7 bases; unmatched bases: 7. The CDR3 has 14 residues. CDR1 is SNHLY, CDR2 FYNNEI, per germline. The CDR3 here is CASSGRGGHGELFF. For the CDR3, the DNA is TGTGCCAGCAGCGGGAGGGGAGGTCACGGGGAGCTGTTTTTT.

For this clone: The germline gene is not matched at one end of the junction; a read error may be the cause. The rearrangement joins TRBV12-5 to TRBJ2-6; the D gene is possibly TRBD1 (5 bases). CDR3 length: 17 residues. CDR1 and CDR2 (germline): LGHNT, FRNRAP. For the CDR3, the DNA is TGTGCTAGTGGTTTGTGGACCGAAAGCTCTGGGGCCAACGGCCTGACTTTC. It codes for CASGLWTESSGANGLTF.

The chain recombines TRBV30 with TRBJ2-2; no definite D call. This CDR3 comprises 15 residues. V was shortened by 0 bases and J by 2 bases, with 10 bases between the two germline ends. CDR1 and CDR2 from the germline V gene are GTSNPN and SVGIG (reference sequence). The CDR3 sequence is CAWSVLPANTGELFF. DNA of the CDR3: TGTGCCTGGAGTGTACTTCCTGCTAACACCGGGGAGCTGTTTTTT.

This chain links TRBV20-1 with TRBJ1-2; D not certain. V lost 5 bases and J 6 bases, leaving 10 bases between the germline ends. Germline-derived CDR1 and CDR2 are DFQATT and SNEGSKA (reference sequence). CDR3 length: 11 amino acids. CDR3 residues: CSARTRDGYTF. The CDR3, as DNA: TGCAGTGCTCGGACTCGGGATGGCTACACCTTC.

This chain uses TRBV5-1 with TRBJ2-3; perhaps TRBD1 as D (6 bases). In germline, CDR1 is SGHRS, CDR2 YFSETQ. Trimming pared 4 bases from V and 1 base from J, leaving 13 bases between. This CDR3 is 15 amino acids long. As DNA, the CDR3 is TGCGCCAGCAGCATCCGGGACACAGGCACAGATACGCAGTATTTT. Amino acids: CASSIRDTGTDTQYF.

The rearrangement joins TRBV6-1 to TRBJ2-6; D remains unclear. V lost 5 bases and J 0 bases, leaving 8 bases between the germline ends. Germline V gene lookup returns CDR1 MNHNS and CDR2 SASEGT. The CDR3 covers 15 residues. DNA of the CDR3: TGTGCCAGCAGTTTAGTGCTCTCTGGGGCCAACGTCCTGACTTTC. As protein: CASSLVLSGANVLTF.

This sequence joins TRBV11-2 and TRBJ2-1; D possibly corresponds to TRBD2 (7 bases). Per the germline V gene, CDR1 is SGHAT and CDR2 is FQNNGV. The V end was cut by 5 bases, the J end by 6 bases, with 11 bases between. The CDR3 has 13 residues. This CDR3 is CASSQGGVNEQFF. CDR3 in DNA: TGTGCCAGCAGCCAAGGGGGGGTCAATGAGCAGTTCTTC. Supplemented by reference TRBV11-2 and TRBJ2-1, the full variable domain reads EAGVAQSPRYKIIEKRQSVAFWCNPISGHATLYWYQQILGQGPKLLIQFQNNGVVDDSQLPKDRFSAERLKGVDSTLKIQPAKLEDSAVYLCASSQGGVNEQFFGPGTRLTVL.

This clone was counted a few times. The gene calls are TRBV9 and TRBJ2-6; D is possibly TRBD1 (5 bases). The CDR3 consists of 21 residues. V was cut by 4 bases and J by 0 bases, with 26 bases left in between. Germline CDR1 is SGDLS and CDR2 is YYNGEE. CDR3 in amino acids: CASSPKGEGALDTSGANVLTF. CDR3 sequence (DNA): TGTGCCAGCAGCCCTAAAGGGGAAGGGGCCCTAGATACCTCTGGGGCCAACGTCCTGACTTTC.

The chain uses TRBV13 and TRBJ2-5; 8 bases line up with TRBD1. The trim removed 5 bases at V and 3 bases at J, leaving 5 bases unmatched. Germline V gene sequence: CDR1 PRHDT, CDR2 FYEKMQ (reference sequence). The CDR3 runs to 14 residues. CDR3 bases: TGTGCCAGCAGCAGCGGACAGGGTGAAGAGACCCAGTACTTC. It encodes CASSSGQGEETQYF.

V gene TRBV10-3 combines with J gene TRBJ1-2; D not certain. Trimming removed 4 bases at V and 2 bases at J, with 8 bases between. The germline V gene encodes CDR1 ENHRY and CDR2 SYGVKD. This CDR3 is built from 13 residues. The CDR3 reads CAISVEQNYGYTF. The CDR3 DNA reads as TGTGCCATCAGTGTAGAACAGAACTATGGCTACACCTTC.

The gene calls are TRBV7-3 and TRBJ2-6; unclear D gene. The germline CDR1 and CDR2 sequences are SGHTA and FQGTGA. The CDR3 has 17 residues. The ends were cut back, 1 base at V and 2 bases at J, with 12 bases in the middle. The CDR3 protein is CASSLMTGRTGANVLTF. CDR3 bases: TGTGCCAGCAGCTTAATGACGGGTCGTACTGGGGCCAACGTCCTGACTTTC.

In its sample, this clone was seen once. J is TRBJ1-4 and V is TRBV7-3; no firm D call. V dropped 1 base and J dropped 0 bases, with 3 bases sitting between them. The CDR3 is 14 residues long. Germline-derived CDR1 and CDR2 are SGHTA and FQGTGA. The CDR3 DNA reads TGTGCCAGCAGCTTAATAGCAACTAATGAAAAACTGTTTTTT. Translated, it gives CASSLIATNEKLFF.

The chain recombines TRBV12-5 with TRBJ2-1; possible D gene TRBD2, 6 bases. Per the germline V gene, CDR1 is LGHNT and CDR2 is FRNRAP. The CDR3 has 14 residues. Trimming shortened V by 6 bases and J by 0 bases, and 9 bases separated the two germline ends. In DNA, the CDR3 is TGTGCTAGTGGGATAGCGGTCTCCTACAATGAGCAGTTCTTC. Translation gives CASGIAVSYNEQFF.

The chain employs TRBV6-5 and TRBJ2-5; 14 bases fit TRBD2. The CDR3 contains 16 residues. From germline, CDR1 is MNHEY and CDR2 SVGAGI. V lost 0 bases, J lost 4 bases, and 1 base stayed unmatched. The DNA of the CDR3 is TGTGCCAGCAGTTACTCGGGACTAGCGGGAGTAGAGACCCAGTACTTC. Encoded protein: CASSYSGLAGVETQYF.

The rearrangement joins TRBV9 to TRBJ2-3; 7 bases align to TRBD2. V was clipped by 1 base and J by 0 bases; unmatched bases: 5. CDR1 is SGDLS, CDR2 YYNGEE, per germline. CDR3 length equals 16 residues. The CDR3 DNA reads TGTGCCAGCAGCGTACGACCAGCGGGGAGCACAGATACGCAGTATTTT. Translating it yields CASSVRPAGSTDTQYF. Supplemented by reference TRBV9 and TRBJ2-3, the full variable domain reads DSGVTQTPKHLITATGQRVTLRCSPRSGDLSVYWYQQSLDQGLQFLIQYYNGEERAKGNILERFSAQQFPDLHSELNLSSLELGDSALYFCASSVRPAGSTDTQYFGPGTRLTVL.

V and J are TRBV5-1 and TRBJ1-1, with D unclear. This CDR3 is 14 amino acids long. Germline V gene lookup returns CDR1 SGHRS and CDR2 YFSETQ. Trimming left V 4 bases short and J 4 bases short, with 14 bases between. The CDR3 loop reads CASSPDSGSTEAFF. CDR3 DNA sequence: TGCGCCAGCAGCCCGGACTCGGGCAGCACTGAAGCTTTCTTT.

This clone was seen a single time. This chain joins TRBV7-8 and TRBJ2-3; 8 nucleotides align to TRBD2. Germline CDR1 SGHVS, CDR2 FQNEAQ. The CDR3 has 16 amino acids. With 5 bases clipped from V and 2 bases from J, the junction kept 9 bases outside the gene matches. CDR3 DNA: TGTGCCAGCAGCGGTAGCGGGGCCCTATTCACAGATACGCAGTATTTT. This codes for CASSGSGALFTDTQYF. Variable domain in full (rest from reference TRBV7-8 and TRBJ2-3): GAGVSQSPRYKVAKRGQDVALRCDPISGHVSLFWYQQALGQGPEFLTYFQNEAQLDKSGLPSDRFFAERPEGSVSTLKIQRTQQEDSAVYLCASSGSGALFTDTQYFGPGTRLTVL.

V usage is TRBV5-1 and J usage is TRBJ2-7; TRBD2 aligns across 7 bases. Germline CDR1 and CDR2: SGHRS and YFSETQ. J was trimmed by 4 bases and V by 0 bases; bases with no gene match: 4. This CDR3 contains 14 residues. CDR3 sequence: CASSLVGGLYEQYF. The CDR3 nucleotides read TGCGCCAGCAGCTTGGTGGGAGGGCTATACGAGCAGTACTTC.

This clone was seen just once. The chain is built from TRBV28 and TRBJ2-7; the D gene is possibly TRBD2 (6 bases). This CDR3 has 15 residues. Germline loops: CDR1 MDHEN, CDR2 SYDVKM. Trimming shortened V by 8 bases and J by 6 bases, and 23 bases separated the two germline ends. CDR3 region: CASGTGARGAGEQYF. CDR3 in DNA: TGTGCCAGCGGGACTGGGGCCCGAGGGGCGGGCGAGCAGTACTTC.

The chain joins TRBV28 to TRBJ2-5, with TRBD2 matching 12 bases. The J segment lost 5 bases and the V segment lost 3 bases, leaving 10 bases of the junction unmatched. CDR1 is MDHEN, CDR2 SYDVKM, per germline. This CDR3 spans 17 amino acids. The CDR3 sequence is CASSFPLAGGKEETQYF. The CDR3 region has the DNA TGTGCCAGCAGTTTTCCACTAGCGGGAGGCAAGGAGGAGACCCAGTACTTC.

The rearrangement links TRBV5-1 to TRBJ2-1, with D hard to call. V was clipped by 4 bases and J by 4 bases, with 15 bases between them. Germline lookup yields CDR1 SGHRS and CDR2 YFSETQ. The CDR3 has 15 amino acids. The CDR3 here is CASSPTQVDYNEQFF. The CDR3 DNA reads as TGCGCCAGCAGCCCGACACAAGTAGATTACAATGAGCAGTTCTTC.

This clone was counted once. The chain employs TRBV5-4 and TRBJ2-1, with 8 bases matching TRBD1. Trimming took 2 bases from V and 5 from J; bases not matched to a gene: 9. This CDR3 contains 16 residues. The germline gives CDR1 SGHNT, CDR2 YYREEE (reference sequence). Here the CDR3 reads CASSFQGARGNNEQFF. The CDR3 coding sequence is TGTGCCAGCAGCTTCCAGGGGGCGAGGGGTAACAATGAGCAGTTCTTC.

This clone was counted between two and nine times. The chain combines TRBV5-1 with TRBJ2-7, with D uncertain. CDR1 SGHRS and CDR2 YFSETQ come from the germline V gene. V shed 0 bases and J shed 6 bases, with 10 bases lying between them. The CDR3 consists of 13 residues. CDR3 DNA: TGCGCCAGCAGCTTGGCCGAGAGGTTCGAGCAGTACTTC. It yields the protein CASSLAERFEQYF.

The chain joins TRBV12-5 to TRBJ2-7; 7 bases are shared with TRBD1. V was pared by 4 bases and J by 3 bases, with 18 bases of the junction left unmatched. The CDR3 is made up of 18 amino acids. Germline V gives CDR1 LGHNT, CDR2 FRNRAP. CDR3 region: CASGWTGNRENWSYEQYF. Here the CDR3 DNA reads TGTGCTAGTGGTTGGACAGGTAATCGAGAGAATTGGAGCTACGAGCAGTACTTC.

CDR3 protein: CASSQVGQGVVRGRTEAFF. CDR3 DNA sequence: TGCGCCAGCAGCCAAGTCGGACAGGGAGTCGTCCGCGGACGCACTGAAGCTTTCTTT. The chain uses TRBV4-1 and TRBJ1-1, with 8 bases aligning to TRBD1. The CDR3 has 19 residues. Germline assignment: CDR1 MGHRA and CDR2 YSYEKL. V lost 1 base to trimming and J lost 4 bases; unmatched junction nucleotides: 17.